This T cell receptor beta chain is drawn from a study of blood T cell repertoires in COVID-19. Overall study context: Sources were T cells, B-cell-depleted T cells, or PBMCs; the material itself was cDNA or gDNA.

Only in-frame clones appear in the TCRdb table, and some are missing; sequencing was by immunoSEQ multiplex PCR. The data hold about 350,000 clones, with roughly 87% observed a single time. Trimming cost V 0 bases and J 11 bases; bases outside gene matches: 4. Looked up from germline, CDR1 is KGHSH and CDR2 is LQKENI. The CDR3 length is 15 residues. Recruitment covered over 20 US areas and drew participants whose ages spanned roughly 18 to 100 years. Participants' own reports of clinical history determined their cohort assignment. The source of this sequence is a woman in her 30s who had recovered from COVID-19. Material for sequencing was PBMCs or T cells enriched from blood (not recorded which). The chain carries TRBV18 and TRBJ1-4; 12 bases fit TRBD1. The CDR3 sequence: CASSPPGTGGKKLFF. The CDR3 nucleotides are TGTGCCAGCTCACCACCCGGGACAGGGGGCAAGAAACTGTTTTTT.